Each of the 9 T cell receptor beta chains below was sequenced from the same sample in a study of OX40 agonist ivuxolimab in advanced cancers. Data came from immunoSEQ multiplex PCR; TCRdb stores just in-frame clones and leaves some out. This table holds around 72,000 clones, roughly 92% found once. Sequenced here: CD4+ or CD8+ T cells sorted from blood, sampled in a trial of the OX40 agonist ivuxolimab. The receptors derive from an adult with an advanced solid tumor such as melanoma, head and neck, liver or kidney cancer.

This chain connects TRBV6-5 to TRBJ2-1, with D unresolved. The V end lost 2 bases, the J end lost 12 bases, and 11 bases lay between the germline ends. CDR3 size: 12 residues. The germline gives CDR1 MNHEY, CDR2 SVGAGI. The CDR3: CASSYGFSRQFF. The CDR3 region has the DNA TGTGCCAGCAGTTACGGCTTTAGTCGGCAGTTCTTC.

The chain has TRBV18 and TRBJ2-7; no firm D call. From germline, CDR1 is KGHSH and CDR2 LQKENI. Trimming took off 3 bases at V and 6 bases at J, with 18 bases between the two ends. CDR3 length: 15 amino acids. The CDR3 region is CASSPSNRVPTEQYF. In DNA form, the CDR3 reads TGTGCCAGCTCACCCTCGAATCGAGTACCTACCGAGCAGTACTTC.

The rearrangement joins TRBV4-1 to TRBJ2-1; 10 bases agree with TRBD2. J lost 3 bases, V lost 0 bases, and 8 bases had no gene match. CDR1 and CDR2 from the germline V gene are MGHRA and YSYEKL. The CDR3 runs 18 residues. CDR3 nucleotide sequence: TGCGCCAGCAGCCAAGATTCTAGCGGGAGCACTTTCTACAATGAGCAGTTCTTC. It encodes CASSQDSSGSTFYNEQFF.

This clone was picked up a small number of times. V is TRBV2 and J is TRBJ1-5, with 8 nucleotides matching TRBD1. Germline V gene data show CDR1 as SNHLY and CDR2 as FYNNEI. This CDR3 region has 13 residues. V trimming: 6 bases; J trimming: 7 bases; junction bases outside the gene matches: 5. Here the CDR3 DNA reads TGTGCCAGCAGCGGACAGGGAAGACAGCCCCAGCATTTT. It encodes CASSGQGRQPQHF.

The chain's CDR3 is CASSQEETQYF. In DNA, the CDR3 is TGTGCCAGCAGCCAGGAGGAGACCCAGTACTTC. This chain joins TRBV14 and TRBJ2-5, with D unresolved. Germline V gene data show CDR1 as SGHDN and CDR2 as FVKESK. The CDR3 contains 11 residues. V lost 3 bases, J lost 5 bases, and 4 bases lay in between.

This chain connects TRBV11-3 to TRBJ1-4, with a tentative D call TRBD1 (6 bases). V was trimmed by 5 bases and J by 10 bases, leaving 14 bases between them. The germline gives CDR1 SGHNT, CDR2 YENEEA. The CDR3 has 13 amino acids. The chain's CDR3 is CASSLETGGKLFF. The CDR3 region has the DNA TGTGCCAGCAGCCTCGAGACAGGCGGAAAACTGTTTTTT.

CDR3 DNA: TGTGCCAGTAGTCACGACAGGGGCGGTAGGACTGAAGCTTTCTTT. Its protein is CASSHDRGGRTEAFF. J is TRBJ1-1 and V is TRBV19, with 8 bases matching TRBD1. This CDR3 is 15 amino acids long. V was clipped by 5 bases and J by 5 bases; unmatched bases: 10. Germline lookup yields CDR1 LNHDA and CDR2 SQIVND (reference sequence).

The rearrangement links TRBV28 to TRBJ1-4; unclear D gene. There are 21 residues in the CDR3. CDR1 is MDHEN and CDR2 is SYDVKM in the germline V gene. Trimming took off 4 bases at V and 3 bases at J, with 30 bases between the two ends. CDR3 region: CASSWAGGPDRSGQANEKLFF. The CDR3 DNA is TGTGCCAGCAGTTGGGCGGGTGGTCCGGATAGGAGCGGCCAAGCTAATGAAAAACTGTTTTTT.

The chain recombines TRBV28 with TRBJ2-3; D call uncertain. CDR3 length equals 13 residues. Trimming took off 10 bases at V and 1 base at J, with 12 bases between the two ends. Germline V lookup: CDR1 MDHEN, CDR2 SYDVKM. DNA of the CDR3: TGTGCCACTGTAGGGCCTGGCACAGATACGCAGTATTTT. Encoded protein: CATVGPGTDTQYF.